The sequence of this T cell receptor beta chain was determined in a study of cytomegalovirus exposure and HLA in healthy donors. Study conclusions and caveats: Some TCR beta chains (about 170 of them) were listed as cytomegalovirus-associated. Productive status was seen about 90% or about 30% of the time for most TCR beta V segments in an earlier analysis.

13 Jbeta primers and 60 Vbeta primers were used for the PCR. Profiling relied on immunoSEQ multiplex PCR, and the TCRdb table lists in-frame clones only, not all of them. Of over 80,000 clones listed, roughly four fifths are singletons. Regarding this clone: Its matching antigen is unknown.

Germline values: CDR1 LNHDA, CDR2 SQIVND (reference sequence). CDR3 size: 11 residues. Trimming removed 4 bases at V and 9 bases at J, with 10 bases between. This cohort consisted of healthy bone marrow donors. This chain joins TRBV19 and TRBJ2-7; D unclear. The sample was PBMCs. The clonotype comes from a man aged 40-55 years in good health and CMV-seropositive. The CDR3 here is CASSNPSGQYF. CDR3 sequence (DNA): TGTGCCAGTAGTAACCCCTCCGGGCAGTACTTC. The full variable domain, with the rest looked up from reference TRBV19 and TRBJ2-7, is DGGITQSPKYLFRKEGQNVTLSCEQNLNHDAMYWYRQDPGQGLRLIYYSQIVNDFQKGDIAEGYSVSREKKESFPLTVTSAQKNPTAFYLCASSNPSGQYFGPGTRLTVT.